The clone carrying this T cell receptor (beta chain) was seen a few times. Its target is not known. These data come from a study of OX40 agonist ivuxolimab in advanced cancers. Study summary: All patients had ivuxolimab intravenously every 2 weeks at 0.01 to 10 mg/kg. Participants, 82.7% male, averaged roughly 60 years of age, ranging from 23 to 79.

Overall study findings and caveats: CD8+ T cells (on average) carried more expanded clones than CD4+ T cells.

Here immunoSEQ multiplex PCR was the method, and the copy in TCRdb shows in-frame clones only, minus some. In the table there are some 77,000 clones, around 88% of which are singletons. The timepoints at which blood was sampled were baseline, cycle 4 day 1, and cycle 7 day 1. The source of this sequence is an adult with an advanced solid tumor such as melanoma, head and neck, liver or kidney cancer. This material consisted of CD4+ or CD8+ T cells sorted from blood, taken in a trial of the OX40 agonist ivuxolimab.

The CDR3: CATSRTTRTEAFF. CDR3 nucleotide sequence: TGTGCCACCAGCAGAACTACTAGGACAGAAGCTTTCTTT. The chain recombines TRBV15 with TRBJ1-1, with D maybe TRBD1 (5 bases). CDR1 LNHNV and CDR2 YYDKDF come from the germline V gene (reference sequence). This CDR3 spans 13 amino acids. V shed 2 bases and J shed 8 bases, with 12 bases lying between them. The variable domain in full, with the rest retrieved from reference TRBV15 and TRBJ1-1, is DAMVIQNPRYQVTQFGKPVTLSCSQTLNHNVMYWYQQKSSQAPKLLFHYYDKDFNNEADTPDNFQSRRPNTSFCFLDIRSPGLGDTAMYLCATSRTTRTEAFFGQGTRLTVV.